A selection of T cell receptor beta chains follows, all from one sample in a study of neurological immune-mediated disorders. TCRdb re-derived calls from the 5' RACE reads in MiXCR, one entry per CDR3 protein. This table has fewer than 20,000 distinct CDR3 sequences, approximately 12% appearing once. The sample comprised CD8+ T cells from blood. The receptors originated from a woman between 50 and 59 years old in good health. CDR3s include the opening cysteine and the closing phenylalanine or tryptophan. Fields, in order: clone size, V gene, D gene, J gene, CDR3 protein, CDR3 DNA. A D gene is named only where the DNA matches it firmly. Some rows have no size entry. The others give once, few or many, or a class for an expanded clone.

many	TRBV7-8	NA	TRBJ2-1	CASSLSTYNEQFF	TGTGCCAGCAGCTTAAGCACCTACAATGAGCAGTTCTTC
NA	TRBV27	NA	TRBJ2-2	CASKSNRYNTGELFF	TGTGCCAGCAAATCGAACCGCTATAACACCGGGGAGCTGTTTTTT
NA	TRBV18	TRBD1	TRBJ1-2	CASSDRDSYGYTF	TGTGCCAGCTCAGACCGGGACAGCTATGGCTACACCTTC
many	TRBV5-8	TRBD2	TRBJ2-2	CASSILLAREYGELFF	TGTGCCAGCAGCATCCTGTTGGCGCGGGAGTACGGGGAGCTGTTTTTT
many	TRBV15	TRBD2	TRBJ2-4	CATSPGGLLRDIQYF	TGTGCCACCAGCCCGGGGGGTCTCCTTAGGGACATTCAGTACTTC
large	TRBV6-6	NA	TRBJ2-7	CASWTPYEQYF	TGTGCCAGCTGGACTCCCTACGAGCAGTACTTC
NA	TRBV18	NA	TRBJ2-5	CASSTDGQETQYF	TGTGCCAGCTCAACTGACGGACAAGAGACCCAGTACTTC
many	TRBV2	NA	TRBJ2-1	CASPGHHNEQFF	TGTGCCAGTCCGGGACACCACAATGAGCAGTTCTTC
NA	TRBV5-1	TRBD1	TRBJ1-2	CASSLDPIRQGTNYGYTF	TGCGCCAGCAGCTTGGATCCGATTAGACAGGGGACTAACTATGGCTACACCTTC
many	TRBV20-1	TRBD1	TRBJ2-5	CSAVDRGPQETQYF	TGCAGTGCGGTGGACAGGGGCCCCCAAGAGACCCAGTACTTC
many	TRBV15	TRBD2	TRBJ2-3	CATSRDLTSGGTDTQYF	TGTGCCACCAGCAGAGATCTCACTAGCGGGGGCACAGATACGCAGTATTTT
many	TRBV7-9	NA	TRBJ2-4	CASSQAGLGQGANIQYF	TGTGCCAGCAGCCAAGCGGGGTTGGGGCAGGGGGCTAACATTCAGTACTTC
many	TRBV29-1	NA	TRBJ2-7	CSVELGNSYEQYF	TGCAGCGTTGAACTGGGAAACTCCTACGAGCAGTACTTC
many	TRBV20-1	TRBD2	TRBJ2-7	CSARDQLAGDGYEQYF	TGCAGTGCTAGAGATCAACTAGCGGGGGACGGCTACGAGCAGTACTTC
many	TRBV7-9	TRBD2	TRBJ2-3	CASSQASGSTDTQYF	TGTGCCAGCAGCCAAGCTAGCGGGAGCACAGATACGCAGTATTTT
many	TRBV5-1	TRBD1	TRBJ1-2	CASSGTVNGYTF	TGCGCCAGCAGCGGGACAGTAAATGGCTACACCTTC
NA	TRBV3-1	NA	TRBJ2-7	CASSPGVAGAGEQYF	TGTGCCAGCAGCCCAGGGGTGGCGGGAGCAGGCGAGCAGTACTTC
many	TRBV11-1	TRBD2	TRBJ2-7	CASSSDGGYEQYF	TGTGCCAGCAGCTCCGACGGGGGGTACGAGCAGTACTTC
many	TRBV27	TRBD1	TRBJ2-7	CASSLGQDSYEQYF	TGTGCCAGCAGTCTTGGACAGGACTCCTACGAGCAGTACTTC
many	TRBV20-1	NA	TRBJ2-7	CSARGSSGEQYF	TGCAGTGCTAGAGGCTCGAGCGGCGAGCAGTACTTC
many	TRBV7-9	NA	TRBJ2-7	CASRLDNYEQYF	TGTGCCAGCAGATTGGACAACTACGAGCAGTACTTC
many	TRBV6-6	TRBD1	TRBJ1-5	CASTGRQGVQPQHF	TGTGCCAGCACTGGGCGACAGGGTGTGCAGCCCCAGCATTTT
many	TRBV28	TRBD1	TRBJ1-6	CASSETGGGNSPLHF	TGTGCCAGCAGTGAAACAGGGGGTGGGAATTCACCCCTCCACTTT
NA	TRBV18	NA	TRBJ2-5	CASSPPSVQETQYF	TGTGCCAGCTCACCACCAAGCGTTCAAGAGACCCAGTACTTC
many	TRBV5-1	NA	TRBJ2-7	CASSSETVSYEQYF	TGCGCCAGCAGCTCCGAGACAGTCTCCTACGAGCAGTACTTC
NA	TRBV5-5	NA	TRBJ2-2	CASSLTGNAGELFF	TGTGCCAGCAGCTTGACAGGGAATGCCGGGGAGCTGTTTTTT